These 16 T cell receptor beta chains were sequenced from one sample in a study of tissue T cells after allogeneic stem cell transplantation. Profiling relied on immunoSEQ multiplex PCR, and the TCRdb table lists in-frame clones only, not all of them. The table includes about 43,000 clones, roughly 92% detected once. The source was blood, collected before transplantation. The receptors stem from a woman aged 40-69 years who later had graft-versus-host disease after an allogeneic stem cell transplant.

The chain carries TRBV10-3 and TRBJ2-7; 9 bases map to TRBD2. The CDR3 sequence is 14 residues long. Trimming removed 2 bases from V and 4 bases from J; junction bases left unmatched: 3. Germline assignment: CDR1 ENHRY and CDR2 SYGVKD. CDR3 coding DNA: TGTGCCATCAGTGAGGCTAGCGGGATGTACGAGCAGTACTTC. This sequence encodes CAISEASGMYEQYF.

The chain employs TRBV7-8 and TRBJ2-1, with D unclear. The CDR3 is 13 residues long. CDR1 SGHVS and CDR2 FQNEAQ come from the germline V gene. V was clipped by 3 bases and J by 1 base, with 4 bases between them. The CDR3 spells CASSLNSYNEQFF. DNA for the CDR3: TGTGCCAGCAGCTTGAATTCCTACAATGAGCAGTTCTTC. Based on the CDR3 plus reference TRBV7-8 and TRBJ2-1, the full variable domain is GAGVSQSPRYKVAKRGQDVALRCDPISGHVSLFWYQQALGQGPEFLTYFQNEAQLDKSGLPSDRFFAERPEGSVSTLKIQRTQQEDSAVYLCASSLNSYNEQFFGPGTRLTVL.

The chain recombines TRBV27 with TRBJ2-1; D call uncertain. The CDR3 sequence is 12 residues long. Trimming pared 5 bases from V and 2 bases from J, leaving 4 bases between. In germline, CDR1 is MNHEY, CDR2 SMNVEV (reference sequence). The CDR3 nucleotides are TGTGCCAGCAGTCGGACCTACAATGAGCAGTTCTTC. It translates to CASSRTYNEQFF.

The V call is TRBV11-3, the J call TRBJ2-1; 7 bases agree with TRBD2. V lost 1 base to trimming and J lost 1 base; unmatched junction nucleotides: 10. Germline values: CDR1 SGHNT, CDR2 YENEEA. The CDR3 has 18 amino acids. The CDR3 DNA reads TGTGCCAGCAGCTTAGGCAGACATGCGGGAGTTTCCTACAATGAGCAGTTCTTC. Translation: CASSLGRHAGVSYNEQFF.

This chain connects TRBV25-1 to TRBJ2-7; tentative D call: TRBD1 (5 bases). Germline CDR1 is MGHDK and CDR2 is SYGVNS. Trimming removed 6 bases at V and 6 bases at J, with 15 bases between. The CDR3 loop spans 13 amino acids. The CDR3 region is CASRHLGGAEQYF. In DNA, the CDR3 is TGTGCCAGCAGACACCTCGGTGGGGCCGAGCAGTACTTC.

The gene calls are TRBV29-1 and TRBJ1-5; D not certain. The germline V gene has CDR1 SQVTM and CDR2 ANQGSEA. This CDR3 contains 13 residues. With 4 bases removed from V and 3 bases from J, the gap between germline ends came to 10 bases. CDR3 DNA sequence: TGCAGCGTTGGGGAGACGCCCAATCAGCCCCAGCATTTT. Translating gives CSVGETPNQPQHF.

The V call is TRBV6-5, the J call TRBJ2-1; the D is unclear. V was trimmed by 2 bases and J by 7 bases, leaving 18 bases between them. CDR3 size: 16 residues. Germline CDR1 MNHEY, CDR2 SVGAGI. The DNA of the CDR3 is TGTGCCAGCAGTTACGGGCTAGTCGAGGTTGGGAATGAGCAGTTCTTC. Amino acids: CASSYGLVEVGNEQFF.

The gene calls are TRBV7-9 and TRBJ1-2; D not certain. The CDR3 is 15 residues long. Per germline, CDR1 SEHNR and CDR2 FQNEAQ (reference sequence). Trimming took off 1 base at V and 2 bases at J, with 11 bases between the two ends. The CDR3 loop reads CASSLDLGPNYGYTF. CDR3 nucleotides: TGTGCCAGCAGCTTAGACCTCGGCCCCAACTATGGCTACACCTTC.

The V call is TRBV6-2 or TRBV6-3, the J call TRBJ2-1; maybe TRBD2 (6 bases). This CDR3 is built from 12 residues. CDR1 and CDR2 from the germline V gene are MNHEY and SVGEGT. V was shortened by 1 base and J by 8 bases, with 6 bases between the two germline ends. The CDR3 coding sequence is TGTGCCAGCAGTTACTGGGGGGATGAGCAGTTCTTC. This gives the protein CASSYWGDEQFF.

This chain joins TRBV11-2 and TRBJ1-3, with TRBD1 matching over 8 bases. Germline-derived CDR1 and CDR2 are SGHAT and FQNNGV. This CDR3 is 17 amino acids long. Germline trimming cut 5 bases from V and 4 bases from J; bases unmatched to any gene: 13. The CDR3 is CASSDRRRTGSGNTIYF. The CDR3 DNA is TGTGCCAGCAGCGATCGAAGAAGGACAGGGTCGGGAAACACCATATATTTT.

This chain connects TRBV7-2 to TRBJ2-7; D gene uncertain. The CDR3 loop spans 14 amino acids. Trimming removed 5 bases from V and 2 bases from J, with 13 bases in between. The V gene's germline CDR1 is SGHTA and CDR2 FQGNSA. CDR3 residues: CASSPPSGPYEQYF. Written as DNA, the CDR3 is TGTGCCAGCAGCCCCCCCAGTGGCCCCTACGAGCAGTACTTC.

The V and J genes are TRBV7-9 and TRBJ1-1; 7 bases are a match to TRBD1. The V gene's germline CDR1 is SEHNR and CDR2 FQNEAQ (reference sequence). This CDR3 comprises 18 residues. Trimming cost V 0 bases and J 10 bases; bases outside gene matches: 20. The DNA of the CDR3 is TGTGCCAGCAGCTTAGCGCAGGGGGGTCGAACCTCCGATTCCGGAGCTTTCTTT. Its protein is CASSLAQGGRTSDSGAFF.

The chain employs TRBV5-6 and TRBJ2-3, with 9 positions matching TRBD1. Germline values: CDR1 SGHDT, CDR2 YYEEEE. The ends lost 3 bases at V and 3 bases at J; junction bases unmatched: 11. This CDR3 is 17 amino acids long. The CDR3 coding sequence is TGTGCCAGCAGCTACGGACCGGGACAGGGTGCTACAGATACGCAGTATTTT. This translates into CASSYGPGQGATDTQYF.

J is TRBJ1-1 and V is TRBV19; D is unresolved. V lost 1 base, J lost 2 bases, and 8 bases lay in between. CDR1 and CDR2 (germline): LNHDA, SQIVND (reference sequence). This CDR3 region has 14 residues. CDR3 protein: CASSIGRPNTEAFF. The CDR3 DNA sequence: TGTGCCAGTAGTATAGGACGCCCTAACACTGAAGCTTTCTTT.

The chain has TRBV6-5 and TRBJ1-4; D is possibly TRBD1 (5 bases). Germline values: CDR1 MNHEY, CDR2 SVGAGI. Trimming shortened V by 6 bases and J by 8 bases, and 13 bases separated the two germline ends. There are 13 residues in the CDR3. CDR3 protein: CASRYRDGEKLFF. In DNA form, the CDR3 reads TGTGCCAGCAGGTACCGGGACGGAGAAAAACTGTTTTTT.

The J gene is TRBJ2-1, the V gene TRBV11-2; no reliable D call. V shed 3 bases and J shed 6 bases, with 12 bases lying between them. The CDR3 consists of 14 residues. The germline V gene has CDR1 SGHAT and CDR2 FQNNGV. CDR3 residues: CASSFFGSLNEQFF. For the CDR3, the DNA is TGTGCCAGCAGCTTCTTTGGTAGCCTCAATGAGCAGTTCTTC.